A single sample gave rise to the 10 T cell receptor beta chains below, sequenced in a study of blood T cell repertoires in COVID-19. The table came from immunoSEQ multiplex PCR; TCRdb's copy has only in-frame clones and leaves some out. The sample lists more than 200,000 clones, approximately 80% occurring once. The sample was peripheral blood. Receptors were obtained from a man aged 40-49 years with acute or convalescent COVID-19.

The J gene is TRBJ2-7, the V gene TRBV9; maybe TRBD2 (5 bases). The CDR3 sequence is 16 residues long. Trimming took 3 bases from V and 0 from J, leaving 16 bases between them. Per germline, CDR1 SGDLS and CDR2 YYNGEE. The CDR3 reads CASSGELASSSYEQYF. The CDR3 DNA reads as TGTGCCAGCAGCGGGGAGCTAGCATCGAGCTCCTACGAGCAGTACTTC.

The rearrangement joins TRBV19 to TRBJ1-3; possibly TRBD1 for D (5 bases). CDR3 length: 16 amino acids. Germline lookup yields CDR1 LNHDA and CDR2 SQIVND (reference sequence). Deletions cut 3 bases from V and 0 bases from J, with 12 bases between. CDR3 sequence: CASSITRANSGNTIYF. The CDR3 region has the DNA TGTGCCAGTAGTATTACCAGGGCAAACTCTGGAAACACCATATATTTT. Supplemented by reference TRBV19 and TRBJ1-3, the full variable domain reads DGGITQSPKYLFRKEGQNVTLSCEQNLNHDAMYWYRQDPGQGLRLIYYSQIVNDFQKGDIAEGYSVSREKKESFPLTVTSAQKNPTAFYLCASSITRANSGNTIYFGEGSWLTVV.

V is TRBV7-2 and J is TRBJ2-3; a possible D gene is TRBD1 (5 bases). From germline, CDR1 is SGHTA and CDR2 FQGNSA. V lost 4 bases to trimming and J lost 6 bases, with 11 bases between them. This CDR3 has 13 amino acids. The CDR3 sequence: CASSYQGLDTQYF. The CDR3 DNA sequence: TGTGCCAGCAGCTACCAGGGATTGGATACGCAGTATTTT.

The chain employs TRBV5-8 and TRBJ2-4; D is possibly TRBD2 (5 bases). V gave up 0 bases and J gave up 2 bases, with 9 bases separating them. The CDR3 consists of 15 residues. Germline V CDR1 and CDR2: SGHTS, YDEGEE. As DNA, the CDR3 is TGTGCCAGCAGCTTGGCCCGAGGGACCAAAAACATTCAGTACTTC. Amino acid sequence: CASSLARGTKNIQYF.

The chain recombines TRBV7-7 with TRBJ2-1, with TRBD2 as a possible D gene (6 bases). Looked up from germline, CDR1 is SSHAT and CDR2 is FNYEAQ (reference sequence). V lost 8 bases and J 2 bases, leaving 16 bases between the germline ends. This CDR3 has 15 amino acids. Here the CDR3 DNA reads TGTGCCAGCCGACCCTCGGGCGGGACCTACAATGAGCAGTTCTTC. Translating it yields CASRPSGGTYNEQFF.

V gene TRBV7-3 combines with J gene TRBJ2-1, with 12 bases that match TRBD1. Germline V gene sequence: CDR1 SGHTA, CDR2 FQGTGA. J was trimmed by 4 bases and V by 5 bases; bases with no gene match: 6. CDR3 length: 16 amino acids. As DNA, the CDR3 is TGTGCCAGCAGCCCGGGACAGGGGGCGAATTACAATGAGCAGTTCTTC. Translating gives CASSPGQGANYNEQFF.

V usage is TRBV2 and J usage is TRBJ1-5; D is possibly TRBD1 (5 bases). The CDR3 covers 15 residues. CDR1 is SNHLY and CDR2 is FYNNEI in the germline V gene. Trimming cost V 1 base and J 6 bases, with 13 bases left between them. Here the CDR3 DNA reads TGTGCCAGCAGTGAAGAAAGACAGAAGGGTCAGCCCCAGCATTTT. Translated: CASSEERQKGQPQHF. Full variable domain (outside the CDR3, taken from reference TRBV2 and TRBJ1-5): EPEVTQTPSHQVTQMGQEVILRCVPISNHLYFYWYRQILGQKVEFLVSFYNNEISEKSEIFDDQFSVERPDGSNFTLKIRSTKLEDSAMYFCASSEERQKGQPQHFGDGTRLSIL.

The genes are TRBV7-2 and TRBJ2-3; tentative D call: TRBD2 (6 bases). The CDR3 extends over 15 amino acids. The germline CDR1 and CDR2 sequences are SGHTA and FQGNSA. V was pared by 1 base and J by 2 bases, with 10 bases between. The CDR3 nucleotides are TGTGCCAGCAGCTTAGACGGGAGAGCCACAGATACGCAGTATTTT. Amino acid sequence: CASSLDGRATDTQYF.

The gene calls are TRBV27 and TRBJ2-2; 13 bases are shared with TRBD2. Germline trimming cut 5 bases from V and 6 bases from J; bases unmatched to any gene: 6. This CDR3 spans 16 amino acids. CDR1 is MNHEY and CDR2 is SMNVEV in the germline V gene (reference sequence). CDR3 protein: CASSLRTSGRPGELFF. Written as DNA, the CDR3 is TGTGCCAGCAGTCTGCGGACTAGCGGGAGACCCGGGGAGCTGTTTTTT.

V usage is TRBV18 and J usage is TRBJ2-1; D is possibly TRBD2 (7 bases). The germline V and J ends were trimmed by 5 bases and 9 bases, with 20 bases remaining between them. The CDR3 sequence is 15 residues long. Per the germline V gene, CDR1 is KGHSH and CDR2 is LQKENI. The DNA of the CDR3 is TGTGCCAGCTCATCAGGGGCGGGAGTAGCGGTTGAGCAGTTCTTC. Its protein is CASSSGAGVAVEQFF.